The sequence of this TCR beta chain was determined in a study of glioma-infiltrating T cells after dendritic cell vaccination listed by TCRdb under 2016. For the wider study: The cohort comprised 15 glioblastoma patients from Phase I and II dendritic cell vaccination trials, 9 newly diagnosed and 6 with recurrent disease. Autologous tumor lysate-pulsed dendritic cell vaccination was administered to the patients between about 2003 and 2013. The vaccine consisted of monocyte-derived dendritic cells cultured less than eight days with IL-4 and GM-CSF, then pulsed overnight with autologous tumor lysate. Three intradermal dendritic cell vaccine injections were administered to patients at biweekly intervals in the arm below the axilla. In glioblastoma patients vaccinated with dendritic cells, deep sequencing of TCR beta CDR3 regions served to measure tumor-infiltrating lymphocyte content and to compare repertoires between tumor and blood. Survival after dendritic cell vaccination was correlated with TCR sequencing metrics, including TIL content and tumor-blood repertoire overlap.

According to the germline V gene (reference sequence), CDR1 reads SGHNT and CDR2 reads YYREEE. The V end gives up 4 bases and the J end 4 bases, leaving 9 bases in the junction not matched to a gene. Taken from cysteine to phenylalanine, the CDR3 has 16 residues. The CDR3 DNA has 48 bases and is translated from base 1. To be selected, patients needed enough residual fresh-frozen tumor tissue and more than two years of available survival data. Although molecular status otherwise differed among the glioblastoma patients, no patient had an isocitrate dehydrogenase mutation. PBMC were collected before vaccination, two weeks after the third vaccination, and at tumor progression when it occurred. The Qiagen DNeasy Blood extraction Kit was used for extraction of genomic DNA. Notes on this clone: Its antigen is currently not known. No much larger clone is present one base from it, and per-base qualities are unavailable.

The paper's findings and limits, for the study overall: The cohort was small and heterogeneous, and full blood and tumor sets were available for few patients, with initial-recurrent tumor pairs available for even fewer patients. Longer time to progression and overall survival after dendritic cell vaccination were predicted by higher estimated pretreatment TIL content. The TCR overlap response model with three groups was called speculative and said to need prospective validation. TCR clonality showed no direct relationship with survival, which suggests that a diverse polyclonal response may matter.

Using the immunoSEQ assay, TCRB CDR3 regions were amplified from approximately 1.9 micrograms of genomic DNA, or from all available DNA when less than that was on hand. For multiplex PCR, 60 forward primers for TCR V beta segments and 13 reverse primers for J beta segments were used. Synthetic control templates were spiked into each sample at limiting dilution to estimate reads per starting template. The Illumina HiSeq System generated sequencing reads of 87 bp. Per the source publication's procedure: PCR and sequencing errors were removed by a nearest neighbor algorithm that merged closely related sequences. TCR overlap was measured as the percentage of unique tumor TCR beta sequences that were also present in the peripheral blood of the same patient. Entries here come from immuneACCESS through TCRdb and include only in-frame sequences with V and J called. Some clones fail to appear in such tables; in the studies checked, an unresolved V gene covers under half of the shortfall, and the cause of the remainder is unknown. V and J calls and clone size are copied from that table; D and trimming were computed from the DNA. A total of under 35,000 clones appear in this sample, more than 90% of them only once. The ten largest make up 2.2% of the sample.

The V and J segments used are TRBV5-4 and TRBJ2-2; TRBD1 agrees with 8 junctional bases. The specimen was blood, collected before dendritic cell vaccination. This TCR was sampled from a human donor with glioblastoma. The sequence in DNA is TGTGCCAGCAGCCGGACAGGGACCTCGAGCACCGGGGAGCTGTTTTTT. This encodes CASSRTGTSSTGELFF. Outside the CDR3, residues come from the reference TRBV5-4 and TRBJ2-2 proteins, so the full variable domain is: ETGVTQSPTHLIKTRGQQVTLRCSSQSGHNTVSWYQQALGQGPQFIFQYYREEENGRGNFPPRFSGLQFPNYSSELNVNALELDDSALYLCASSRTGTSSTGELFFGEGSRLTVL.